A single sample is the source of the 27 T cell receptor beta chains below, sequenced in a study of control samples from healthy donors and cancer patients (dated by TCRdb to 2018 to 2020). The receptor library was made with the immunoSEQ multiplex PCR assay. Entries here come from immuneACCESS through TCRdb and include only in-frame sequences with V and J called. Some clones fail to appear in such tables; in the studies checked, an unresolved V gene covers under half of the shortfall, and the cause of the remainder is unknown. Across this sample there are approximately 140,000 clones, with less than 95% seen only once. Clones ranked in the top ten supply about 7.1% of the sample. Sequenced: blood. The source of these receptors is a young man in good health.

This chain links TRBV28 with TRBJ2-7; a possible D gene is TRBD1 (5 bases). This CDR3 has 14 amino acids. V shed 2 bases and J shed 12 bases, with 20 bases lying between them. Germline V CDR1 and CDR2: MDHEN, SYDVKM. CDR3 amino acids: CASSLGAGTGLRYF. CDR3 DNA sequence: TGTGCCAGCAGTTTAGGGGCCGGCACAGGCCTAAGGTACTTC.

This chain joins TRBV11-1 and TRBJ2-5; D might be TRBD2 (5 bases). V was pared by 1 base and J by 2 bases, with 8 bases between. This CDR3 has 14 residues. Germline V gives CDR1 SGHAT, CDR2 FQDESV (reference sequence). The CDR3 sequence is CASSLVGGQETQYF. The CDR3 DNA reads as TGTGCCAGCAGCTTAGTTGGAGGACAAGAGACCCAGTACTTC.

V and J are TRBV12-3 or TRBV12-4 and TRBJ2-5; TRBD1 matches at 7 bases. This CDR3 contains 13 residues. Trimming at V came to 5 bases and at J to 4 bases, leaving 4 bases not matched to a gene. DNA for the CDR3: TGTGCCAGCAGTCGACAGGGCCGAGAGACCCAGTACTTC. Translating gives CASSRQGRETQYF.

The J gene is TRBJ2-1, the V gene TRBV11-2, with D perhaps TRBD2 (6 bases). The V and J ends lost 0 bases and 4 bases respectively, with 16 bases between them. This CDR3 spans 17 amino acids. CDR1 and CDR2 from the germline V gene are SGHAT and FQNNGV. The CDR3 protein is CASSLDGTYLAYNEQFF. CDR3 nucleotide sequence: TGTGCCAGCAGCTTAGACGGGACTTATTTAGCTTACAATGAGCAGTTCTTC.

V gene TRBV4-1 combines with J gene TRBJ1-6; D is unclear. The CDR3 has 15 amino acids. The germline CDR1 and CDR2 sequences are MGHRA and YSYEKL. Trimming pared 0 bases from V and 8 bases from J, leaving 11 bases between. In nucleotides, the CDR3 is TGCGCCAGCAGCCAAGATTACGGCAGGTATTCACCCCTCCACTTT. Encoded protein: CASSQDYGRYSPLHF.

Only one count was recorded for this clone. The rearrangement joins TRBV27 to TRBJ2-3; 8 bases align to TRBD2. Germline CDR1 and CDR2: MNHEY and SMNVEV (reference sequence). V lost 3 bases, J lost 2 bases, and 7 bases stayed unmatched. This CDR3 is built from 16 residues. CDR3 sequence (DNA): TGTGCCAGCAGTTTTACCGGGAGGGGCCCCACAGATACGCAGTATTTT. Its translation is CASSFTGRGPTDTQYF.

This chain connects TRBV28 to TRBJ1-5, with TRBD1 matching 9 bases. Trimming at V came to 5 bases and at J to 2 bases, leaving 4 bases not matched to a gene. The CDR3 is made up of 15 amino acids. Looked up from germline, CDR1 is MDHEN and CDR2 is SYDVKM. The CDR3 spells CASSTRTGGNQPQHF. The CDR3 DNA reads as TGTGCCAGCAGTACTAGGACAGGGGGCAATCAGCCCCAGCATTTT. The full variable domain, with the rest looked up from reference TRBV28 and TRBJ1-5, is DVKVTQSSRYLVKRTGEKVFLECVQDMDHENMFWYRQDPGLGLRLIYFSYDVKMKEKGDIPEGYSVSREKKERFSLILESASTNQTSMYLCASSTRTGGNQPQHFGDGTRLSIL.

V gene TRBV11-2 combines with J gene TRBJ2-3, with a possible D match to TRBD2 (7 bases). The V and J ends lost 4 bases and 8 bases respectively, with 19 bases between them. In germline, CDR1 is SGHAT, CDR2 FQNNGV. This CDR3 has 15 residues. The CDR3 DNA sequence: TGTGCCAGCAGCTCAGATACAATAGGGGGGGTTACGCAGTATTTT. It encodes CASSSDTIGGVTQYF.

V gene TRBV7-9 combines with J gene TRBJ2-7; 9 bases fit TRBD2. Per germline, CDR1 SEHNR and CDR2 FQNEAQ (reference sequence). The CDR3 runs to 18 residues. Trimming removed 0 bases from V and 3 bases from J; junction bases left unmatched: 12. In DNA form, the CDR3 reads TGTGCCAGCAGCTTAGCACGGGGGCTAGCGGGGAGTCTCTACGAGCAGTACTTC. The encoded protein is CASSLARGLAGSLYEQYF.

The CDR3 region is CASSKNAGVSSYNSPLHF. The CDR3 DNA is TGTGCCAGCAGTAAAAATGCAGGGGTCAGCTCCTATAATTCACCCCTCCACTTT. The chain uses TRBV9 and TRBJ1-6; D is perhaps TRBD1 (6 bases). Trimming shortened V by 5 bases and J by 0 bases, and 18 bases separated the two germline ends. The CDR3 totals 18 residues. Germline loops: CDR1 SGDLS, CDR2 YYNGEE. The full variable domain, its missing parts supplied by reference TRBV9 and TRBJ1-6, is DSGVTQTPKHLITATGQRVTLRCSPRSGDLSVYWYQQSLDQGLQFLIQYYNGEERAKGNILERFSAQQFPDLHSELNLSSLELGDSALYFCASSKNAGVSSYNSPLHFGNGTRLTVT.

The chain is built from TRBV5-5 and TRBJ2-3, with D possibly being TRBD2 (6 bases). This CDR3 comprises 14 residues. Germline loops: CDR1 SGHKS, CDR2 YYEKEE (reference sequence). Trimming shortened V by 0 bases and J by 6 bases, and 11 bases separated the two germline ends. Here the CDR3 reads CASSLATRSDTQYF. The CDR3 DNA reads TGTGCCAGCAGCTTGGCGACTAGATCGGATACGCAGTATTTT.

This clone was counted a single time. The rearrangement joins TRBV29-1 to TRBJ1-1; D unresolved. CDR3 length equals 13 residues. Trimming took 7 bases from V and 1 from J, leaving 13 bases between them. Germline values: CDR1 SQVTM, CDR2 ANQGSEA. The chain's CDR3 is CSAVRGGNTEAFF. As DNA, the CDR3 is TGCAGCGCCGTGCGGGGAGGGAACACTGAAGCTTTCTTT.

CDR3 bases: TGCGCCAGCAGGCCCCGGGATGCTGGGGGCACAGATACGCAGTATTTT. It yields the protein CASRPRDAGGTDTQYF. The chain couples TRBV5-1 to TRBJ2-3; maybe TRBD2 (5 bases). The CDR3 loop spans 16 amino acids. V lost 5 bases and J 1 base, leaving 17 bases between the germline ends. CDR1 and CDR2 (germline): SGHRS, YFSETQ.

The CDR3 here is CASSLRGMNTEAFF. CDR3 nucleotide sequence: TGTGCCAGCAGTTTAAGAGGCATGAACACTGAAGCTTTCTTT. V and J are TRBV27 and TRBJ1-1; D is undetermined. The CDR3 covers 14 residues. Germline CDR1 reads MNHEY; CDR2 reads SMNVEV (reference sequence). V was trimmed by 2 bases and J by 0 bases, leaving 7 bases between them.

The rearrangement links TRBV7-3 to TRBJ2-1, with 9 bases aligning to TRBD1. In germline, CDR1 is SGHTA, CDR2 FQGTGA. The CDR3 is made up of 15 amino acids. V lost 4 bases, J lost 2 bases, and 3 bases stayed unmatched. CDR3 in amino acids: CASSSGQGTYNEQFF. In DNA form, the CDR3 reads TGTGCCAGCAGCTCCGGACAGGGGACCTACAATGAGCAGTTCTTC.

The rearrangement uses TRBV6-5 and TRBJ2-3; 9 bases align to TRBD2. The CDR3 is 14 amino acids. The trim removed 6 bases at V and 0 bases at J, leaving 1 base unmatched. The germline gives CDR1 MNHEY, CDR2 SVGAGI. The CDR3 DNA is TGTGCCAGCAGGGGACTAGCAAGCACAGATACGCAGTATTTT. Translating it yields CASRGLASTDTQYF.

J is TRBJ1-2 and V is TRBV11-2; D is undetermined. Germline V gene lookup returns CDR1 SGHAT and CDR2 FQNNGV. The CDR3 consists of 15 residues. V was pared by 1 base and J by 0 bases, with 9 bases between. The CDR3 sequence: CASSLGLATNYGYTF. CDR3 DNA sequence: TGTGCCAGCAGCTTAGGCCTTGCAACTAACTATGGCTACACCTTC.

The rearrangement links TRBV5-4 to TRBJ2-1; TRBD1 matches at 7 bases. The CDR3 is made up of 17 amino acids. Germline V CDR1 and CDR2: SGHNT, YYREEE (reference sequence). Trimming cost V 1 base and J 0 bases; bases outside gene matches: 7. This CDR3 is CASSLSQGVSSYNEQFF. Here the CDR3 DNA reads TGTGCCAGCAGCTTGAGCCAGGGGGTAAGCTCCTACAATGAGCAGTTCTTC.

The chain is built from TRBV2 and TRBJ1-1; the D is unclear. The CDR3 length is 13 residues. CDR1 is SNHLY, CDR2 FYNNEI, per germline. Trimming left V 7 bases short and J 0 bases short, with 9 bases between. The CDR3 bases are TGTGCCAGCATAGAGTTCATGAACACTGAAGCTTTCTTT. This gives the protein CASIEFMNTEAFF.

In this sample, this clone turned up a few times. The gene calls are TRBV2 and TRBJ1-1, with D possibly being TRBD1 (5 bases). The CDR3 has 13 residues. Trimming removed 6 bases at V and 1 base at J, with 9 bases between. Germline loops: CDR1 SNHLY, CDR2 FYNNEI. The CDR3 region is CASRGERNTEAFF. CDR3 DNA sequence: TGTGCCAGCAGGGGGGAGAGGAACACTGAAGCTTTCTTT.

The chain uses TRBV6-5 and TRBJ1-1, with 7 bases matching TRBD1. Trimming removed 4 bases from V and 0 bases from J; junction bases left unmatched: 2. There are 14 residues in the CDR3. CDR1 is MNHEY and CDR2 is SVGAGI in the germline V gene. CDR3 DNA sequence: TGTGCCAGCAGTTTAGACAGGGTGAACACTGAAGCTTTCTTT. Residues: CASSLDRVNTEAFF.

The CDR3 DNA follows: TGTGCTAGTGCCGGCAACACAGATACGCAGTATTTT. This codes for CASAGNTDTQYF. V and J are TRBV12-5 and TRBJ2-3, with unresolved D. Trimming left V 7 bases short and J 2 bases short, with 7 bases between. The CDR3 runs to 12 residues. CDR1 is LGHNT and CDR2 is FRNRAP in the germline V gene.

This clone appeared once. The V and J genes are TRBV4-1 and TRBJ2-5, with a tentative D call TRBD2 (6 bases). Germline V gives CDR1 MGHRA, CDR2 YSYEKL. The germline V and J ends were trimmed by 0 bases and 2 bases, with 7 bases remaining between them. The CDR3 is 14 residues long. The CDR3 protein is CASSQEEGQETQYF. DNA for the CDR3: TGCGCCAGCAGCCAAGAGGAGGGGCAAGAGACCCAGTACTTC.

This chain connects TRBV5-1 to TRBJ2-2; D gene unclear. Germline CDR1 and CDR2: SGHRS and YFSETQ. This CDR3 has 14 amino acids. Trimming removed 0 bases from V and 6 bases from J, with 9 bases in between. CDR3 coding DNA: TGCGCCAGCAGCTTGGCAATAGCATCCGGGGAGCTGTTTTTT. It specifies CASSLAIASGELFF.

This chain links TRBV19 with TRBJ1-1, with D unclear. Germline CDR1 reads LNHDA; CDR2 reads SQIVND (reference sequence). This CDR3 contains 14 residues. V lost 5 bases, J lost 1 base, and 11 bases lay in between. The CDR3 DNA reads TGTGCCAGTAGTCTACAAGAGTGGAACACTGAAGCTTTCTTT. Protein: CASSLQEWNTEAFF. The entire variable domain, with the rest obtained from reference TRBV19 and TRBJ1-1, is as follows: DGGITQSPKYLFRKEGQNVTLSCEQNLNHDAMYWYRQDPGQGLRLIYYSQIVNDFQKGDIAEGYSVSREKKESFPLTVTSAQKNPTAFYLCASSLQEWNTEAFFGQGTRLTVV.

The chain combines TRBV7-2 with TRBJ2-7, with 7 bases fitting TRBD2. This CDR3 has 13 residues. Germline V gives CDR1 SGHTA, CDR2 FQGNSA. V dropped 0 bases and J dropped 4; count of bases not matched to a gene: 0. CDR3 DNA: TGTGCCAGCAGCTTAGCGCGGGAGTACGAGCAGTACTTC. Amino acid sequence: CASSLAREYEQYF.

The V and J genes are TRBV6-2 or TRBV6-3 and TRBJ2-7; 7 bases line up with TRBD2. Germline CDR1 reads MNHEY; CDR2 reads SVGEGT. Trimming took 6 bases from V and 0 from J; bases not matched to a gene: 14. This CDR3 has 17 residues. The CDR3 loop is CASSPLIGLAASYEQYF. In DNA form, the CDR3 reads TGTGCCAGCAGCCCCTTAATCGGGCTAGCGGCCTCCTACGAGCAGTACTTC.